This T cell receptor (beta chain) was documented in a study of Graves' ophthalmopathy and Graves' hyperthyroidism. Points from the study as a whole: Cross-validated, the 13-signature model showed 87.88%/81.08% sensitivity/specificity, and 80%/75% in the test set.

In its sample, this clonotype was seen many times. What it binds is not known. The hyperthyroidism patients had a new diagnosis of under 2 months' duration and were aged 18 to 65. Excluded were patients with other autoimmune diseases, uncontrolled infections, pregnancy or lactation. Amplification targeted the TCR beta CDR3 regions, with RNA transcripts as the source material. The workflow started with a first-round RT-PCR run with HTBI primers and then moved on to a second-round multiplex PCR. From the multiplex PCR reads, TCRdb called clonotypes with MiXCR, one entry per CDR3 protein. The sample consists of some 1.1 million distinct CDR3 sequences, about two fifths of them appearing once. Sequencing was performed on peripheral blood or thyroid tissue (not recorded which). The sequence was obtained from an adult man with Graves' hyperthyroidism.

The CDR3 bases are TGTGCCAGCAGCCCACTGACAGGAACCTATAATTCACCCCTCCACTTT. Translating gives CASSPLTGTYNSPLHF. The chain joins TRBV14 to TRBJ1-6; TRBD1 is a possible D gene (6 bases). The V end lost 4 bases, the J end lost 2 bases, and 12 bases lay between the germline ends. Germline lookup yields CDR1 SGHDN and CDR2 FVKESK. The CDR3 length is 16 residues. Filled out from reference TRBV14 and TRBJ1-6, the complete variable domain reads EAGVTQFPSHSVIEKGQTVTLRCDPISGHDNLYWYRRVMGKEIKFLLHFVKESKQDESGMPNNRFLAERTGGTYSTLKVQPAELEDSGVYFCASSPLTGTYNSPLHFGNGTRLTVT.